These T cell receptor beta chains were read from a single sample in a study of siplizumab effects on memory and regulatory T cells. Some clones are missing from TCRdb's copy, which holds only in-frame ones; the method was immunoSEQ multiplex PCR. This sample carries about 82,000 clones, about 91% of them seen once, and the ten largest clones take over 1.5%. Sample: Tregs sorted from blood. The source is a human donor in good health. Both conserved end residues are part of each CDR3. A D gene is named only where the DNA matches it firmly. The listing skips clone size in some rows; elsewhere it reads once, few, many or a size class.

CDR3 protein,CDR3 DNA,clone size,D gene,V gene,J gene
CAISTTEQGTRAFF,TGTGCCATCAGTACGACAGAGCAGGGGACACGAGCTTTCTTT,medium-sized,NA,TRBV10-3,TRBJ1-1
CASSQGGTAQPQHF,TGTGCCAGCAGCCAAGGCGGGACAGCCCAGCCCCAGCATTTT,NA,TRBD1,TRBV4-2,TRBJ1-5
CASSFGGNTDTQYF,TGCGCCAGCAGCTTCGGGGGGAACACAGATACGCAGTATTTT,NA,TRBD2,TRBV5-1,TRBJ2-3
CSVDGGMNTEAFF,TGCAGCGTTGATGGTGGAATGAACACTGAAGCTTTCTTT,NA,NA,TRBV29-1,TRBJ1-1
CATSTYEKLFF,TGTGCCACCTCCACCTATGAAAAACTGTTTTTT,few,NA,TRBV2,TRBJ1-4
CASRDRVVGELFF,TGTGCCAGCCGGGACAGGGTCGTCGGGGAGCTGTTTTTT,NA,TRBD1,TRBV28,TRBJ2-2
CASSLISVMNTEAFF,TGTGCCAGCAGCTTAATTTCAGTAATGAACACTGAAGCTTTCTTT,NA,NA,TRBV7-3,TRBJ1-1
CASSFDEGSAEQFF,TGTGCCAGCAGTTTTGATGAGGGTTCGGCTGAGCAGTTCTTC,NA,NA,TRBV27,TRBJ2-1
CASSLGTGGNTIYF,TGCGCCAGCAGTCTCGGGACAGGGGGAAACACCATATATTTT,NA,TRBD1,TRBV4-3,TRBJ1-3
CASSLGRAKNTEAFF,TGTGCCAGCAGCTTAGGCAGGGCAAAGAACACTGAAGCTTTCTTT,NA,NA,TRBV7-8,TRBJ1-1
CALMRGANYEQYF,TGTGCCCTCATGCGTGGGGCAAACTACGAGCAGTACTTC,NA,NA,TRBV6-1,TRBJ2-7
CASSLSGLSYNEQFF,TGTGCCAGCAGTTTAAGTGGTCTTTCGTACAATGAGCAGTTCTTC,NA,NA,TRBV6-5,TRBJ2-1
CASSDAPDRGPYEQYF,TGTGCCAGCAGTGACGCTCCGGACAGGGGACCCTACGAGCAGTACTTC,NA,TRBD1,TRBV6-1,TRBJ2-7
CASSEGRVPNQPQHF,TGTGCCAGCAGTGAAGGTCGGGTACCGAATCAGCCCCAGCATTTT,once,NA,TRBV6-1,TRBJ1-5
CASSWSGGPDTQYF,TGCGCCAGCAGCTGGAGCGGGGGCCCAGATACGCAGTATTTT,NA,TRBD2,TRBV5-1,TRBJ2-3
CASSSKSGTVSTDTQYF,TGCGCCAGCAGCTCAAAATCCGGGACAGTAAGCACAGATACGCAGTATTTT,once,TRBD1,TRBV5-1,TRBJ2-3
CASSLRTGGEQYF,TGTGCCAGCAGCTTAAGGACAGGGGGCGAGCAGTACTTC,NA,TRBD1,TRBV7-7,TRBJ2-7
CASSSPPLAGGNEQFF,TGTGCCAGCAGCTCTCCCCCACTAGCGGGGGGCAATGAGCAGTTCTTC,NA,TRBD2,TRBV7-2,TRBJ2-1
CASTTASRGDSPLHF,TGTGCCAGCACCACCGCCAGCAGGGGCGACTCACCCCTCCACTTT,NA,NA,TRBV28,TRBJ1-6
CASSLHRGLSEDYGYTF,TGTGCCAGCAGCCTCCACAGGGGGTTATCTGAAGACTATGGCTACACCTTC,NA,TRBD1,TRBV7-9,TRBJ1-2
CASSYGQVYIQYF,TGTGCCAGCAGCTACGGACAGGTATACATTCAGTACTTC,NA,TRBD1,TRBV5-6,TRBJ2-4
CATLRGDRDLNEQFF,TGTGCCACACTAAGAGGGGACAGAGATCTTAATGAGCAGTTCTTC,NA,TRBD1,TRBV19,TRBJ2-1
CASSQDISIQGGHSGNTIYF,TGCGCCAGCAGCCAAGATATTTCTATCCAGGGAGGGCACTCTGGAAACACCATATATTTT,NA,NA,TRBV4-3,TRBJ1-3
CASSPSTGETQYF,TGTGCCAGCAGCCCCTCAACAGGGGAGACCCAGTACTTC,NA,NA,TRBV21-1,TRBJ2-5
CASSEQRGPYTDTQYF,TGTGCCAGCAGTGAACAGCGGGGGCCCTACACAGATACGCAGTATTTT,once,TRBD2,TRBV25-1,TRBJ2-3
CASSSSRGGYTF,TGTGCCAGCAGCTCCTCGAGGGGTGGCTACACCTTC,NA,NA,TRBV7-2,TRBJ1-2
CAIPGTTFGPLRTDTQYF,TGTGCCATACCCGGGACCACGTTTGGTCCCCTGAGGACAGATACGCAGTATTTT,once,NA,TRBV7-9,TRBJ2-3
CASSIGTATQYF,TGTGCCAGCAGCATTGGGACAGCTACGCAGTATTTT,NA,TRBD1,TRBV7-2,TRBJ2-3
CASSSGVGLNTEAFF,TGTGCCAGCAGTTCTGGTGTAGGGCTGAACACTGAAGCTTTCTTT,NA,NA,TRBV27,TRBJ1-1
CAIRGSGADTQYF,TGTGCCATCAGAGGTAGTGGTGCAGATACGCAGTATTTT,NA,NA,TRBV10-3,TRBJ2-3
CASSMIPGNYGYTF,TGTGCCAGTAGTATGATCCCAGGGAACTATGGCTACACCTTC,NA,NA,TRBV19,TRBJ1-2
CASGRTRSTDTQYF,TGTGCCAGCGGTCGGACTAGGTCCACAGATACGCAGTATTTT,medium-sized,TRBD2,TRBV28,TRBJ2-3
CASSPPKGADGYTF,TGTGCCAGCTCACCACCGAAGGGGGCTGATGGCTACACCTTC,NA,TRBD1,TRBV18,TRBJ1-2
CASRRRDDEAFF,TGTGCCAGCAGGAGACGAGATGATGAAGCTTTCTTT,NA,NA,TRBV6-6,TRBJ1-1
CASSPLSLASHEQFF,TGTGCCAGCAGCCCCTTAAGCCTAGCTTCCCATGAGCAGTTCTTC,NA,NA,TRBV7-9,TRBJ2-1
CASSLGSAQPQHF,TGTGCCAGCAGCTTAGGTTCGGCTCAGCCCCAGCATTTT,NA,NA,TRBV5-6,TRBJ1-5
CASSLGGVAGYEQYF,TGCGCCAGCAGCTTGGGGGGCGTCGCTGGGTACGAGCAGTACTTC,NA,NA,TRBV5-1,TRBJ2-7
CASSLWVPRQGADYNEQFF,TGTGCCAGCAGTTTATGGGTACCTCGACAGGGGGCGGACTACAATGAGCAGTTCTTC,NA,TRBD1,TRBV28,TRBJ2-1
CASSQTSGESYEQYF,TGTGCCAGCAGCCAGACCTCCGGGGAGTCCTACGAGCAGTACTTC,NA,NA,TRBV4-2,TRBJ2-7
CASSVDTYGYTF,TGTGCCAGCAGCGTAGATACATATGGCTACACCTTC,NA,NA,TRBV9,TRBJ1-2
CATSPGGNYGYTF,TGTGCCACCTCACCAGGGGGGAACTATGGCTACACCTTC,NA,TRBD1,TRBV6-6,TRBJ1-2
CATSRDGSGGDTQYF,TGTGCCACCAGCAGAGATGGTAGCGGGGGGGATACGCAGTATTTT,NA,TRBD2,TRBV15,TRBJ2-3
CASSLFEGSYEQYF,TGTGCCAGCAGCTTATTCGAGGGGTCCTACGAGCAGTACTTC,NA,NA,TRBV7-7,TRBJ2-7
CASKSQADSGNTIYF,TGTGCCAGCAAGAGCCAGGCTGACTCTGGAAACACCATATATTTT,NA,NA,TRBV6-4,TRBJ1-3
CASSWGPGATNEKLFF,TGCGCCAGCAGCTGGGGCCCGGGGGCAACTAATGAAAAACTGTTTTTT,NA,NA,TRBV5-1,TRBJ1-4
CASSEKRQGVTNEKLFF,TGTGCCAGCAGCGAAAAGCGACAGGGCGTAACTAATGAAAAACTGTTTTTT,NA,TRBD1,TRBV2,TRBJ1-4
CATSALSRYEQYF,TGTGCCACCAGCGCCTTGTCACGCTACGAGCAGTACTTC,NA,NA,TRBV15,TRBJ2-7
CASSKDRARHQPQHF,TGTGCCAGCAGCAAGGACAGGGCGCGTCATCAGCCCCAGCATTTT,NA,TRBD1,TRBV5-6,TRBJ1-5
CASSLDGNYGYTF,TGTGCCAGCAGTCTTGACGGAAACTATGGCTACACCTTC,NA,NA,TRBV6-1,TRBJ1-2
CASSRPPGNEQFF,TGTGCCAGCAGTCGACCCCCCGGGAATGAGCAGTTCTTC,NA,NA,TRBV6-5,TRBJ2-1
CSVAAGTGDRNQPQHF,TGCAGCGTTGCGGCGGGGACAGGGGACCGCAATCAGCCCCAGCATTTT,NA,TRBD1,TRBV29-1,TRBJ1-5
CASSSGQARGSEAFF,TGTGCCAGCAGCTCCGGACAGGCGAGGGGGTCTGAAGCTTTCTTT,NA,TRBD1,TRBV7-9,TRBJ1-1
CASSRAPNYNSPLHF,TGTGCCAGCAGCCGGGCCCCAAACTATAATTCACCCCTCCACTTT,NA,NA,TRBV5-4,TRBJ1-6
CASSGRDPRDYEQYF,TGCGCCAGCAGCGGCCGGGACCCCCGGGACTACGAGCAGTACTTC,NA,NA,TRBV4-1,TRBJ2-7
CASGLVMGVRGTQYF,TGTGCTAGTGGTTTGGTAATGGGCGTTCGGGGGACCCAGTACTTC,NA,NA,TRBV12-5,TRBJ2-5